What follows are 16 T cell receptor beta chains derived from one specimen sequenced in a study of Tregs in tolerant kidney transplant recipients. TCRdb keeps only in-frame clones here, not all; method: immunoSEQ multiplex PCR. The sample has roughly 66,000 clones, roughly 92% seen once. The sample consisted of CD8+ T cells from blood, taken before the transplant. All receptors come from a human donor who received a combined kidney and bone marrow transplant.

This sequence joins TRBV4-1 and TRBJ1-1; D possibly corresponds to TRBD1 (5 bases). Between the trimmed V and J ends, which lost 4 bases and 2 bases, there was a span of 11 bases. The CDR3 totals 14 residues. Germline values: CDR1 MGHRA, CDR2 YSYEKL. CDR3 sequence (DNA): TGCGCCAGCAGCCTCGCGACAGTTAACACTGAAGCTTTCTTT. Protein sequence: CASSLATVNTEAFF.

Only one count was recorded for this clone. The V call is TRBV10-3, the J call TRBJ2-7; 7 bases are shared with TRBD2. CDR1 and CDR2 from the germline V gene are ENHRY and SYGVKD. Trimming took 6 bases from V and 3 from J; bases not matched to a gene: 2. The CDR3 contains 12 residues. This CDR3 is CAIRGEGYEQYF. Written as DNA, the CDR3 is TGTGCCATCAGGGGGGAGGGCTACGAGCAGTACTTC.

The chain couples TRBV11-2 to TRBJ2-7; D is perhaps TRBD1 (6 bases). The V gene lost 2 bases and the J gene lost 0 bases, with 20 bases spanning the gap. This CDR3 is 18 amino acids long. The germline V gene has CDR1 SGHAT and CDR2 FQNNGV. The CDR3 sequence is CASSLHPPNRASSYEQYF. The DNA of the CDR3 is TGTGCCAGCAGCTTACACCCACCGAACAGGGCAAGCTCCTACGAGCAGTACTTC. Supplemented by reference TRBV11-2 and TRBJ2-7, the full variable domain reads EAGVAQSPRYKIIEKRQSVAFWCNPISGHATLYWYQQILGQGPKLLIQFQNNGVVDDSQLPKDRFSAERLKGVDSTLKIQPAKLEDSAVYLCASSLHPPNRASSYEQYFGPGTRLTVT.

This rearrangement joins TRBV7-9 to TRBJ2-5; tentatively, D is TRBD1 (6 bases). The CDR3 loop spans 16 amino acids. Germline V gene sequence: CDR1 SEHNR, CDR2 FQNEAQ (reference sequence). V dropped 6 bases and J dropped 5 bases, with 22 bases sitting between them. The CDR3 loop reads CASSYGWGLPQETQYF. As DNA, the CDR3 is TGTGCCAGCAGTTATGGCTGGGGGCTCCCCCAGGAGACCCAGTACTTC.

Written as DNA, the CDR3 is TGTGCCAGCAGTTTAGGGCCAGATACGCAGTATTTT. Encoded protein: CASSLGPDTQYF. J is TRBJ2-3 and V is TRBV27; D gene uncertain. Between the trimmed V and J ends, which lost 2 bases and 4 bases, there was a span of 4 bases. The V gene's germline CDR1 is MNHEY and CDR2 SMNVEV (reference sequence). This CDR3 spans 12 amino acids.

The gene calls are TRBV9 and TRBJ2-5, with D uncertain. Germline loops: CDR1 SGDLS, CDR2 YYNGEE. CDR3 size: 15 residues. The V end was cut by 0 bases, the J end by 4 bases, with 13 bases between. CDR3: CASSVEQRGVETQYF. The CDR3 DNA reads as TGTGCCAGCAGCGTAGAGCAGCGCGGAGTAGAGACCCAGTACTTC.

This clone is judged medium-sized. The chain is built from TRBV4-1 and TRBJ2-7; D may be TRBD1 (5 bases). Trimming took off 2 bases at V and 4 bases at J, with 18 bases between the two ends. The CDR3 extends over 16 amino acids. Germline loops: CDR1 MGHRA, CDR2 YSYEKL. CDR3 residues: CASSQKPAGYSYEQYF. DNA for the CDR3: TGCGCCAGCAGCCAAAAACCAGCAGGGTATTCGTACGAGCAGTACTTC.

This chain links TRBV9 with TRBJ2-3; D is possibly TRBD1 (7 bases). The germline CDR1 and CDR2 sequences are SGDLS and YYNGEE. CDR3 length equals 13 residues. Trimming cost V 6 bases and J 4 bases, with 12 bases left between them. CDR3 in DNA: TGTGCCAGCAAAGGGGGGACAGCAGATACGCAGTATTTT. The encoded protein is CASKGGTADTQYF.

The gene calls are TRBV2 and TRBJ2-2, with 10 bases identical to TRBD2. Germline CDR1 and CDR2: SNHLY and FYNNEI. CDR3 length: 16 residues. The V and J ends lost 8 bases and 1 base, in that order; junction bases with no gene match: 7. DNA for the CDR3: TGTGCCAGCGTGAAGGCTAGCGGGGGGAACACCGGGGAGCTGTTTTTT. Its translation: CASVKASGGNTGELFF.

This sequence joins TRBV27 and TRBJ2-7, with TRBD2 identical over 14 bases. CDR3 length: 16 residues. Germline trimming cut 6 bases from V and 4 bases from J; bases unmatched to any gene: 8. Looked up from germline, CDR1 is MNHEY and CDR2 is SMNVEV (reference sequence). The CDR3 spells CASRFGTSGSTYEQYF. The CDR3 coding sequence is TGTGCCAGCAGATTCGGGACTAGCGGGAGTACATACGAGCAGTACTTC.

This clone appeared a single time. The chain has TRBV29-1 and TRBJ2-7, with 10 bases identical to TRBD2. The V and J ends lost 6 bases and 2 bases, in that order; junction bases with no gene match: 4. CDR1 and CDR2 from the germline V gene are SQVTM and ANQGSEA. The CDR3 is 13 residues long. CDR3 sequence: CSVLLAGAYEQYF. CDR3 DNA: TGCAGCGTCCTTCTAGCGGGAGCCTACGAGCAGTACTTC.

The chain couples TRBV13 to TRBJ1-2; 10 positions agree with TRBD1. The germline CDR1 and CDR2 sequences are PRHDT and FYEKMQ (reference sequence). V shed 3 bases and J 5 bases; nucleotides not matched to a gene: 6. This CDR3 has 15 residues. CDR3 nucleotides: TGTGCCAGCAGCTTGACAGGGGGCGCTTTTTATGGCTACACCTTC. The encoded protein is CASSLTGGAFYGYTF.

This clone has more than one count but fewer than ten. The CDR3: CASSVSGAYGYTF. In DNA, the CDR3 is TGTGCCAGCAGCGTAAGCGGGGCCTATGGCTACACCTTC. This chain uses TRBV9 with TRBJ1-2; TRBD1 is a possible D gene (5 bases). CDR1 is SGDLS and CDR2 is YYNGEE in the germline V gene. Between the trimmed V and J ends, which lost 1 base and 4 bases, there was a span of 8 bases. The CDR3 has 13 residues.

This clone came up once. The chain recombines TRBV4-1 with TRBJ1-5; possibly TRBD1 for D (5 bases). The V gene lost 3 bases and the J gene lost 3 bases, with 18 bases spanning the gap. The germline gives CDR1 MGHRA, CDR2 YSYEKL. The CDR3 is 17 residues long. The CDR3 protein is CASSQDNEDGHNQPQHF. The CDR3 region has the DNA TGCGCCAGCAGCCAGGATAATGAGGACGGACACAATCAGCCCCAGCATTTT.

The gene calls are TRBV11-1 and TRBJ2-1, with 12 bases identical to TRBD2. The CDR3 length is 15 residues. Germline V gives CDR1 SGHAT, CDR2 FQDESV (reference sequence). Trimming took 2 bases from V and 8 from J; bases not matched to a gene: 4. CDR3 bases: TGTGCCAGCAGCTTACTAGCGGGAGGGTCGTATGAGCAGTTCTTC. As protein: CASSLLAGGSYEQFF.

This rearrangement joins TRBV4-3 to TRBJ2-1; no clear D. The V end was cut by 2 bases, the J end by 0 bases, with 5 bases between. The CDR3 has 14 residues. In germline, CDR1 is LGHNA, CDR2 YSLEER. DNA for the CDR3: TGCGCCAGCAGCCAACCGGGCTCCTACAATGAGCAGTTCTTC. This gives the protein CASSQPGSYNEQFF.